The 17 T cell receptor beta chains listed next were all sequenced from one sample in a study of regulatory T cells in long-lasting Graves disease. Regarding time point: persistent/refractory GD, antithyroid drugs over 5 years with positive TRAb. Isolated PBMC RNA provided the starting material for the TCR library. Library construction for TCR beta used iRepertoire HTBI primers and Arm-PCR of CDR3 regions. Using its own MiXCR run on the multiplex PCR reads, TCRdb lists one record per CDR3 protein. The sample has 400,000 to 500,000 distinct CDR3 sequences, about 22% seen once. The input for sequencing was peripheral blood mononuclear cells (PBMCs), taken when the disease was refractory, from a patient treated with antithyroid drugs. The receptors here all came from a female donor with Graves disease.

In its sample, this clonotype was seen a few times. The V call is TRBV3-1, the J call TRBJ2-3, with a tentative D call TRBD2 (5 bases). The CDR3 contains 15 residues. The V end lost 6 bases, the J end lost 3 bases, and 16 bases lay between the germline ends. The germline V gene has CDR1 LGHDT and CDR2 YNNKEL (reference sequence). The CDR3 here is CASSPDGKPTDTQYF. The CDR3, as DNA: TGTGCCAGCAGTCCCGACGGGAAGCCAACAGATACGCAGTATTTT.

This clonotype was counted ten times or more. V and J are TRBV11-2 and TRBJ2-7; 14 bases are shared with TRBD2. The CDR3 runs 16 residues. V shed 4 bases and J 3 bases; nucleotides not matched to a gene: 5. The V gene's germline CDR1 is SGHAT and CDR2 FQNNGV. CDR3 amino acids: CASSSRTSGRSYEQYF. Here the CDR3 DNA reads TGTGCCAGCAGCTCCCGGACTAGCGGGAGGAGCTACGAGCAGTACTTC.

This clonotype was seen at least ten times. This sequence joins TRBV15 and TRBJ1-2; D remains unclear. CDR1 is LNHNV and CDR2 is YYDKDF in the germline V gene (reference sequence). This CDR3 is 13 amino acids long. The ends were cut back, 4 bases at V and 5 bases at J, with 11 bases in the middle. In DNA form, the CDR3 reads TGTGCCACCAGCACCCCCCTGGGATATGGCTACACCTTC. Translation gives CATSTPLGYGYTF.

In its sample, this clonotype was seen many times. The chain couples TRBV6-1 to TRBJ1-4, with a possible D match to TRBD1 (6 bases). This CDR3 is 12 amino acids long. Germline V gene data show CDR1 as MNHNS and CDR2 as SASEGT. V lost 10 bases to trimming and J lost 5 bases, with 11 bases between them. In DNA, the CDR3 is TGTGCCAACAGGGTGGGAAATGAAAAACTGTTTTTT. As protein: CANRVGNEKLFF.

V usage is TRBV19 and J usage is TRBJ1-1, with D unclear. CDR1 is LNHDA, CDR2 SQIVND, per germline (reference sequence). The CDR3 covers 13 residues. V lost 1 base, J lost 5 bases, and 8 bases lay in between. As DNA, the CDR3 is TGTGCCAGTAGTATAGGACGGGAAACTGAAGCTTTCTTT. Its translation: CASSIGRETEAFF.

As concerns this clonotype: A read error is the likely source, as a far larger clone sits one nucleotide away. The chain is built from TRBV5-6 and TRBJ1-2, with TRBD1 matching over 8 bases. J was trimmed by 3 bases and V by 4 bases; bases with no gene match: 2. The CDR3 has 13 amino acids. CDR1 and CDR2 (germline): SGHDT, YYEEEE. The CDR3: CASSGQGDYGYTF. CDR3 DNA sequence: TGTGCCAGCAGCGGACAGGGAGACTATGGCTACACCTTC.

J is TRBJ2-7 and V is TRBV7-9, with D hard to call. Germline assignment: CDR1 SEHNR and CDR2 FQNEAQ (reference sequence). The ends were cut back, 4 bases at V and 3 bases at J, with 13 bases in the middle. The CDR3 covers 14 residues. CDR3 sequence: CASSSFRTLYEQYF. The CDR3 DNA sequence: TGTGCCAGCAGCTCTTTCCGGACCCTCTACGAGCAGTACTTC. Filled out from reference TRBV7-9 and TRBJ2-7, the complete variable domain reads DTGVSQNPRHKITKRGQNVTFRCDPISEHNRLYWYRQTLGQGPEFLTYFQNEAQLEKSRLLSDRFSAERPKGSFSTLEIQRTEQGDSAMYLCASSSFRTLYEQYFGPGTRLTVT.

In its sample, this clonotype was seen many times. The V call is TRBV10-3, the J call TRBJ1-2, with a possible D match to TRBD1 (6 bases). The V end was cut by 8 bases, the J end by 2 bases, with 12 bases between. Germline V lookup: CDR1 ENHRY, CDR2 SYGVKD. This CDR3 has 13 residues. CDR3 DNA sequence: TGTGCCATCGCGCCAGGGGACAACTATGGCTACACCTTC. Protein sequence: CAIAPGDNYGYTF.

This clonotype was found many times. This rearrangement joins TRBV28 to TRBJ1-1; perhaps TRBD1 as D (5 bases). Germline V gene lookup returns CDR1 MDHEN and CDR2 SYDVKM. Trimming took off 3 bases at V and 1 base at J, with 12 bases between the two ends. The CDR3 runs 15 residues. This CDR3 reads CASSFHGATNTEAFF. CDR3 DNA: TGTGCCAGCAGTTTCCACGGGGCCACGAACACTGAAGCTTTCTTT.

The rearrangement joins TRBV6-6 to TRBJ2-7, with 8 bases aligning to TRBD2. Germline CDR1 reads MNHNY; CDR2 reads SVGAGI (reference sequence). The CDR3 is 16 amino acids. The J segment lost 3 bases and the V segment lost 0 bases, leaving 7 bases of the junction unmatched. The CDR3 DNA sequence: TGTGCCAGCAGTTACTCGTCGACGGGGGGGCTCTACGAGCAGTACTTC. Translating gives CASSYSSTGGLYEQYF.

V gene TRBV20-1 combines with J gene TRBJ1-2, with 10 bases aligning to TRBD1. The J segment lost 0 bases and the V segment lost 0 bases, leaving 13 bases of the junction unmatched. The CDR3 runs to 19 residues. The germline V gene has CDR1 DFQATT and CDR2 SNEGSKA (reference sequence). The DNA for the CDR3 is TGCAGTGCTAGAGATCTGACAGGGGGCGTGAGGGCCACTAACTATGGCTACACCTTC. This translates into CSARDLTGGVRATNYGYTF.

The genes are TRBV6-1 and TRBJ1-1; 8 bases fit TRBD1. The CDR3 is made up of 16 amino acids. Unmatched junction bases numbered 15, after V lost 7 bases and J lost 5 bases. Germline CDR1 and CDR2: MNHNS and SASEGT. In DNA form, the CDR3 reads TGTGCCAGCATAGTTTGGACAGGGCTAGAGGGGACTGAAGCTTTCTTT. It encodes CASIVWTGLEGTEAFF.

In this sample, this clonotype turned up a few times. Here the CDR3 reads CAWSIEVNAIQETQYF. DNA for the CDR3: TGTGCCTGGAGTATTGAGGTCAATGCAATTCAAGAGACCCAGTACTTC. The chain uses TRBV30 and TRBJ2-5; D not certain. V gave up 2 bases and J gave up 2 bases, with 18 bases separating them. Germline assignment: CDR1 GTSNPN and CDR2 SVGIG (reference sequence). The CDR3 is 16 amino acids.

The rearrangement links TRBV29-1 to TRBJ1-6, with no clear D. In germline, CDR1 is SQVTM, CDR2 ANQGSEA. The CDR3 runs to 13 residues. The V gene lost 3 bases and the J gene lost 9 bases, with 12 bases spanning the gap. This chain's CDR3 is CSVEDPIGSPLHF. The DNA for the CDR3 is TGCAGCGTTGAGGACCCAATAGGTTCACCCCTCCACTTT.

The V call is TRBV7-9, the J call TRBJ1-5; D is uncertain. The V end was cut by 3 bases, the J end by 11 bases, with 11 bases between. The length of the CDR3 is 12 residues. Germline-derived CDR1 and CDR2 are SEHNR and FQNEAQ (reference sequence). The CDR3 is CASSFAGGAQHF. CDR3 nucleotides: TGTGCCAGCAGCTTTGCGGGTGGGGCCCAGCATTTT.

The V call is TRBV5-6, the J call TRBJ2-7; 10 nucleotides match TRBD2. The CDR3 runs 15 residues. Germline V gives CDR1 SGHDT, CDR2 YYEEEE. Trimming took 4 bases from V and 4 from J; bases not matched to a gene: 8. CDR3 region: CASSTGASGGYEQYF. CDR3 nucleotides: TGTGCCAGCAGCACGGGGGCTAGCGGGGGTTACGAGCAGTACTTC.

The genes are TRBV19 and TRBJ2-7, with D perhaps matching TRBD1 (6 bases). The germline gives CDR1 LNHDA, CDR2 SQIVND (reference sequence). This CDR3 contains 14 residues. Between the trimmed V and J ends, which lost 3 bases and 3 bases, there was a span of 12 bases. The CDR3 nucleotides are TGTGCCAGTAGTATCCTGGACAGTCACTACGAGCAGTACTTC. The encoded protein is CASSILDSHYEQYF. Filled out from reference TRBV19 and TRBJ2-7, the complete variable domain reads DGGITQSPKYLFRKEGQNVTLSCEQNLNHDAMYWYRQDPGQGLRLIYYSQIVNDFQKGDIAEGYSVSREKKESFPLTVTSAQKNPTAFYLCASSILDSHYEQYFGPGTRLTVT.